The clone carrying this T cell receptor (beta chain) was counted only a few times. What it recognizes is unknown. A much larger clone is a single base away; this may be a read error. The entry originates in a study of tumor and adjacent non-tumor tissue in lung cancer. The overall study: Patients were aged roughly 30 to 76, around ten men and about five women, stage I to III. About 4.17 million productive TCRbeta reads were obtained per sample on average.

Three rounds of nested PCR, following a modified ARM-PCR protocol, produced the TCRbeta library. A single record per CDR3 protein comes from TCRdb applying MiXCR to the multiplex PCR reads. The table records over 35,000 distinct CDR3 sequences, approximately 61% of them present only once. Whole-study results and caveats: In normal lung, the top 100 clones were significantly more dominant than in tumor.

With 7 bases removed from V and 10 bases from J, the gap between germline ends came to 22 bases. This CDR3 has 14 residues. Germline CDR1 reads MDHEN; CDR2 reads SYDVKM. RNA was extracted from bulk tissue without any cell sorting. Distant lung tissue was collected more than 3 cm away from the tumor edge. Donors were chemotherapy-naive, newly diagnosed lung cancer surgical patients in China, August–late 2014. The sequence was obtained from a man in his fifties or sixties with non-small cell lung cancer. The genes are TRBV28 and TRBJ1-1; D is uncertain. The sequencing input was distant non-tumor lung tissue. Here the CDR3 DNA reads TGTGCCAGCATCCCCCAGTCTGGGCCGCAAGGAGCTTTCTTT. It codes for CASIPQSGPQGAFF.